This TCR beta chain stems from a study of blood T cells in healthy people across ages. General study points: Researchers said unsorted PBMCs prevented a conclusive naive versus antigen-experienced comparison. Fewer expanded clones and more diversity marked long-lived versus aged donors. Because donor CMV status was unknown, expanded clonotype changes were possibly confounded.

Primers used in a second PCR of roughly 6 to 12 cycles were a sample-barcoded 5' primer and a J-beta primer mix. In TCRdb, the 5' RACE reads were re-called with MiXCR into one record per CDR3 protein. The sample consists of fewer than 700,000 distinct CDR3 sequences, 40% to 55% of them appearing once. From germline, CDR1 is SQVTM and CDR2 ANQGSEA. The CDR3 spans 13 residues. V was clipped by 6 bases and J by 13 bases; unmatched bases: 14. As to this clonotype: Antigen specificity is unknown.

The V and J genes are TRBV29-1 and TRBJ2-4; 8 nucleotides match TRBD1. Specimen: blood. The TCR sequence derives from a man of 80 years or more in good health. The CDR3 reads CSVAQGVGLWQYF. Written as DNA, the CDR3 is TGCAGCGTCGCACAGGGGGTTGGCCTGTGGCAGTACTTC.